This T cell receptor beta chain was obtained from a study of T cell clonotyping in hematopoietic cell transplantation (dated by TCRdb to the early 2020s). With regard to the full study: In the study, over a hundred blood samples were gathered from a few dozen consecutive transplant recipients and their related donors. Patients were recruited between late 2015 and January 2017 and followed until late 2020 or death. Study-level results and caveats: Inverse Simpson Index values from donors and from recipients before transplant predicted broader TCR repertoire diversity after transplant. Only a small fraction of recipient repertoires overlapped donor repertoires, with over 95% appearing de novo at the given depth. A decrease in recipient TCR diversity was observed after transplant, and a progressive increase in pathologically expanded clonotypes was seen from day 30 to day 180. The sample size was limited, and because cells were not sorted, the contributions of CD4 and CD8 repertoires could not be separated.

The immunoSEQ assay, a bias-controlled multiplex PCR with V- and J-specific primers, was used to amplify TCR beta CDR3 regions from genomic DNA. In a second PCR step, the CDR3 amplicons were tagged with a proprietary barcode plus Illumina adapter sequences. An Illumina MiSeq instrument was used for sequencing of the CDR3 libraries. The authors' pipeline ran thus. Export and quality control were performed with immunoSEQ Analyzer 3.0, and downstream analyses were performed with R Bioconductor and Immunarch. Only productive rearrangements within the normalized downsampled data set were used in the calculation of repertoire metrics. In the normalized cohort, a clonotype counted as pathologically expanded if the clonotype was larger than 5 templates. Repertoire diversity was measured with the Inverse Simpson Index. CMV-specificity analyses were carried out on the non-normalized data set to capture all clonotypes. TCRdb limited this immuneACCESS table to in-frame rearrangements with V and J called. A share of clones is missing; checked studies link under half to unresolved V genes, and the rest is unexplained. V and J calls and clone size are those listed in that table; D and trimming were worked out from the DNA. The sample table shows fewer than 6,000 clones, and 26% are seen once. The top ten clones comprise more than 13% of the sample.

The germline V gene (reference sequence) sets CDR1 to GTSNPN and CDR2 to SVGIG. The CDR3, from cysteine to phenylalanine, totals 16 residues. The only DNA kept is the CDR3, 48 bases in frame from the first base. A distance of 15 bases separates the germline ends of V and J, which lose 0 bases and 1 base respectively. Explained via the paper, the time point label denotes: 180 days after allo-HCT. Recipient blood was collected about 28 days before transplant and at days 30, 100 and 180 after transplant. Nuclei Lysis Solution was used to extract genomic DNA from fresh or cryopreserved unfractionated peripheral blood mononuclear cells. This clone was counted a single time. The antigen it recognizes is unknown. Per-base quality was not reported, and no clone a single base away is much larger than it.

This receptor was taken from a male patient aged 40-50 years who had an allogeneic stem cell transplant from an unrelated donor, so the T cells may come from the graft donor. Some clones in this sample may be carry-over from other donors' samples. The sequencing here drew on peripheral blood mononuclear cells, taken 180 days after allogeneic stem cell transplant. Here the chain combines TRBV30 and TRBJ1-1; TRBD1 is a possible D gene, resting on 5 matching bases. In nucleotides, the sequence is TGTGCCTGGAGTGTACTCCTGGGGCCGGAGAACACTGAAGCTTTCTTT. Translated, this gives CAWSVLLGPENTEAFF.